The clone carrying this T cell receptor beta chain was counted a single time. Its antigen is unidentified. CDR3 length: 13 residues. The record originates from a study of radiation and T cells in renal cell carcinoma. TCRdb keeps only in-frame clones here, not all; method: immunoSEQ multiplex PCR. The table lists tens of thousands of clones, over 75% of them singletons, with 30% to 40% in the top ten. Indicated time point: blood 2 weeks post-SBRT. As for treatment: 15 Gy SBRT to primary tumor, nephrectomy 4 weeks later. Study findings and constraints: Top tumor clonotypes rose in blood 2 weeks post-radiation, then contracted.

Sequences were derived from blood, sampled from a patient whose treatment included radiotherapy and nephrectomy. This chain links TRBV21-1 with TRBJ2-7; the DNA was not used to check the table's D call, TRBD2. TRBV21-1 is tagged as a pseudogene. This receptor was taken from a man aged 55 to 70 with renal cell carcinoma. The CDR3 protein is CASGPPDYHEQYF. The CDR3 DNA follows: TGTGCCAGCGGCCCCCCGGACTACCACGAGCAGTACTTC.